The sequence of this T cell receptor (beta chain) was determined in a study of molecular identifiers for immune sequencing clone quantification. The study, taken as a whole, reports: The share of molecules held by clones above 20 RNA copies was over 97% in effector cells and under 1% in naive cells.

Libraries of bulk TCR were made by previously described methods (with listed TCR primers). TCRdb re-analysed the PCR reads in MiXCR, keeping a single row per CDR3 protein. The sample consists of approximately 670,000 distinct CDR3 sequences, about 20% of them appearing once. This clonotype was seen at least ten times. Its antigen remains unknown. The CD8+CD4-CCR7+CD45RA+ phenotype defined the sorted naive CD8 T cells. The sample consisted of naive CD8+ T cells from blood, with Jurkat cell RNA spiked in. Subset reported: FACS-sorted CD8+CD4-CCR7+CD45RA+ naive T cells. The sequence derives from a human donor in good health. Some libraries in this study had Jurkat cell RNA spiked in.

The CDR3 sequence: CSVPAGVGGYEQYF. In DNA, the CDR3 is TGCAGTGTGCCCGCGGGAGTAGGTGGCTACGAGCAGTACTTC. V usage is TRBV20-1 and J usage is TRBJ2-7, with 7 bases identical to TRBD2. V was pared by 7 bases and J by 3 bases, with 12 bases of the junction left unmatched. From germline, CDR1 is DFQATT and CDR2 SNEGSKA (reference sequence). The CDR3 sequence is 14 residues long.